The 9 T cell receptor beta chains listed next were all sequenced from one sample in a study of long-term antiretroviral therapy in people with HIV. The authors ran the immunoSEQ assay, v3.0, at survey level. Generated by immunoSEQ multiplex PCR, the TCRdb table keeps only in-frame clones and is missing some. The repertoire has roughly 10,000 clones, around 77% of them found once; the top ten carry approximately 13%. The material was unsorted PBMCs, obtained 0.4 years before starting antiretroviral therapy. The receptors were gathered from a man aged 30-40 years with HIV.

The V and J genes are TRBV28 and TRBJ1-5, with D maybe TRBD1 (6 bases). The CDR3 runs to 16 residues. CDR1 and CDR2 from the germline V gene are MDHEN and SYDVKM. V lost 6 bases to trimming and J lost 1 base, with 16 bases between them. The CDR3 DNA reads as TGTGCCAGCAGAAGTGGGGGCGTTGGGAGCAATCAGCCCCAGCATTTT. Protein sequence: CASRSGGVGSNQPQHF.

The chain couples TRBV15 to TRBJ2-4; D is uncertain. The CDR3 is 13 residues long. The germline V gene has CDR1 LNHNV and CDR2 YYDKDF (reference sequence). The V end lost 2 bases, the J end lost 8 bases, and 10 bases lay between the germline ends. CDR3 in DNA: TGTGCCACCAGCAGACGACTTGGGGACATTCAGTACTTC. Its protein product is CATSRRLGDIQYF.

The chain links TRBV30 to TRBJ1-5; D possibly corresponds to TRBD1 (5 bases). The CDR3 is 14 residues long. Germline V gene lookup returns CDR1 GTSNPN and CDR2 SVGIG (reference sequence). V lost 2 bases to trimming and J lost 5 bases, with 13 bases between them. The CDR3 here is CAWSSKGPHQPQHF. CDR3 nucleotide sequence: TGTGCCTGGAGTTCAAAGGGGCCGCATCAGCCCCAGCATTTT.

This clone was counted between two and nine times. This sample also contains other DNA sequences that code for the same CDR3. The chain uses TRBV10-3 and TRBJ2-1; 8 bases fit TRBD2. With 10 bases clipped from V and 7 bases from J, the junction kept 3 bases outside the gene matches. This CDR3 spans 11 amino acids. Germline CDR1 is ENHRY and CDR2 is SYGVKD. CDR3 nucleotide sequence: TGTGCCACCTCGGGGGGGAATGAGCAGTTCTTC. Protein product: CATSGGNEQFF.

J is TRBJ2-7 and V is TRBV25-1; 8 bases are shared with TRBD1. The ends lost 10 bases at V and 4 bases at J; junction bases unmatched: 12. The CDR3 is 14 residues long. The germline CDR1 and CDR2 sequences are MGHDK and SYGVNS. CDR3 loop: CATIKAGQGYEQYF. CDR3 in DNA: TGTGCCACCATTAAGGCCGGACAGGGTTACGAGCAGTACTTC.

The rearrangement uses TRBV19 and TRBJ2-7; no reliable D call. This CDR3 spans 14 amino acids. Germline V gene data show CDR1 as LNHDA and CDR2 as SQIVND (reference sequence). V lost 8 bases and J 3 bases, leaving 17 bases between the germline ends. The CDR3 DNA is TGTGCCAGTTCTAAGAAGGACCTAAACTACGAGCAGTACTTC. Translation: CASSKKDLNYEQYF. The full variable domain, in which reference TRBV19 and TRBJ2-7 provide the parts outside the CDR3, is DGGITQSPKYLFRKEGQNVTLSCEQNLNHDAMYWYRQDPGQGLRLIYYSQIVNDFQKGDIAEGYSVSREKKESFPLTVTSAQKNPTAFYLCASSKKDLNYEQYFGPGTRLTVT.

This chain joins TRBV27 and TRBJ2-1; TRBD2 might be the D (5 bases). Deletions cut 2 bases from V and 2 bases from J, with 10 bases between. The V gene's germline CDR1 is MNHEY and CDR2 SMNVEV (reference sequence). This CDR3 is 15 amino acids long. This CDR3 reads CASSLAAGTYNEQFF. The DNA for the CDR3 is TGTGCCAGCAGTTTAGCAGCCGGGACCTACAATGAGCAGTTCTTC.

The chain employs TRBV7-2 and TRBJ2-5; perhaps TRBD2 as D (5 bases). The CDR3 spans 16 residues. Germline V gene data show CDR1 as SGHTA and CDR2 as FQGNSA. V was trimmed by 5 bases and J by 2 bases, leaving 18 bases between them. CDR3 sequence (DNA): TGTGCCAGCAGCATCGCCGGGCGGCGGAGGCAAGAGACCCAGTACTTC. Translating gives CASSIAGRRRQETQYF.

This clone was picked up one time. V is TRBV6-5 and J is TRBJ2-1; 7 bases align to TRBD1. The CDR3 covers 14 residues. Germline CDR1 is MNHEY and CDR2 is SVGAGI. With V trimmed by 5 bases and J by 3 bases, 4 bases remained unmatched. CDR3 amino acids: CASSRQGSYNEQFF. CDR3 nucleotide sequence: TGTGCCAGCAGTCGACAGGGTAGCTACAATGAGCAGTTCTTC.